Following are 27 T cell receptor beta chains from one sample sequenced in a study of CD8+CD57+ T cells in acquired aplastic anemia. Genomic DNA constituted the template upon which TCR beta VDJ and CDR3 profiling was performed. TCRdb itself ran the reads through MiXCR, one entry per CDR3 protein. Here the sample spans 150,000 to 200,000 distinct CDR3 sequences, less than 65% being singletons. Input material: sorted CD4+, CD8+, or CD8+CD57+ T cells (not recorded which) from PBMCs. The receptors were gathered from a human donor with severe aplastic anemia or a healthy control (not recorded which).

Worth noting for this clonotype: This could be a read error, since a much larger clone is one nucleotide away. The V gene is TRBV7-3, the J gene TRBJ2-1; 7 bases align to TRBD1. The ends lost 2 bases at V and 4 bases at J; junction bases unmatched: 2. The CDR3 is made up of 14 amino acids. The germline V gene has CDR1 SGHTA and CDR2 FQGTGA. CDR3: CASSLGTDYNEQFF. CDR3 in DNA: TGTGCCAGCAGCTTAGGGACAGATTACAATGAGCAGTTCTTC.

About this clonotype: One end of the junction varies from germline; a read error may be responsible. The rearrangement joins TRBV28 to TRBJ1-3; D gene unclear. Germline values: CDR1 MDHEN, CDR2 SYDVKM. This CDR3 region has 14 residues. The CDR3 here is CASSLVSDGNIIYF. CDR3 bases: TGTGCCAGCAGTTTAGTATCAGATGGAAACATCATATATTTT.

The chain recombines TRBV7-8 with TRBJ2-7; possibly TRBD1 for D (6 bases). V was cut by 5 bases and J by 7 bases, with 15 bases left in between. CDR3 size: 13 residues. Germline lookup yields CDR1 SGHVS and CDR2 FQNEAQ. This CDR3 is CASSPRQGSEQYF. CDR3 nucleotides: TGTGCCAGCAGCCCGCGTCAGGGGAGTGAGCAGTACTTC.

This rearrangement joins TRBV2 to TRBJ1-6; possible D gene TRBD1, 6 bases. The CDR3 consists of 14 residues. CDR1 is SNHLY and CDR2 is FYNNEI in the germline V gene. V lost 6 bases to trimming and J lost 9 bases, with 15 bases between them. The CDR3 loop reads CASSWGAVGSPLHF. The CDR3 DNA reads as TGTGCCAGCAGCTGGGGGGCGGTAGGTTCACCCCTCCACTTT.

The chain links TRBV20-1 to TRBJ2-2; no clear D gene. The CDR3 runs to 13 residues. Trimming stripped 4 bases from V and 7 bases from J, with 13 bases between. In germline, CDR1 is DFQATT, CDR2 SNEGSKA (reference sequence). The CDR3 DNA sequence: TGCAGTGCTAAAAAGCCGGGCGGCGGGGAGCTGTTTTTT. Protein sequence: CSAKKPGGGELFF.

The J gene is TRBJ2-5, the V gene TRBV6-1; D gene ambiguous. The CDR3 contains 13 residues. V dropped 1 base and J dropped 2 bases, with 5 bases sitting between them. CDR1 is MNHNS, CDR2 SASEGT, per germline. CDR3 sequence (DNA): TGTGCCAGCAGTGAAGTGGAGCAAGAGACCCAGTACTTC. Amino acid sequence: CASSEVEQETQYF.

The V gene is TRBV7-2, the J gene TRBJ2-7, with 7 nucleotides matching TRBD2. CDR3 length: 14 residues. V lost 5 bases to trimming and J lost 4 bases; unmatched junction nucleotides: 8. The germline V gene encodes CDR1 SGHTA and CDR2 FQGNSA. This CDR3 is CASSEQAGSYEQYF. CDR3 bases: TGTGCCAGCAGCGAACAAGCGGGAAGTTACGAGCAGTACTTC.

This clonotype was detected ten times or more. The V and J genes are TRBV7-8 and TRBJ2-5, with D unclear. V was pared by 3 bases and J by 4 bases, with 12 bases between. The germline CDR1 and CDR2 sequences are SGHVS and FQNEAQ. The CDR3 has 14 residues. DNA for the CDR3: TGTGCCAGCAGCTTTGGTATTGGTGGAGAGACCCAGTACTTC. As protein: CASSFGIGGETQYF.

This clonotype was detected many times. The chain uses TRBV11-2 and TRBJ1-6; TRBD1 is a possible D gene (6 bases). The CDR3 sequence is 17 residues long. In germline, CDR1 is SGHAT, CDR2 FQNNGV. Trimming pared 0 bases from V and 6 bases from J, leaving 15 bases between. CDR3 in amino acids: CASSLDGGRGGNSPLHF. The CDR3 nucleotides read TGTGCCAGCAGCTTAGATGGAGGCAGGGGAGGTAATTCACCCCTCCACTTT.

This rearrangement joins TRBV9 to TRBJ1-5, with 7 bases that match TRBD1. The V segment lost 0 bases and the J segment 4 bases; nucleotides outside the gene matches: 7. CDR1 and CDR2 from the germline V gene are SGDLS and YYNGEE. This CDR3 region has 16 residues. CDR3 sequence: CASSVGQGTVNQPQHF. For the CDR3, the DNA is TGTGCCAGCAGCGTAGGTCAGGGGACAGTTAATCAGCCCCAGCATTTT.

V usage is TRBV9 and J usage is TRBJ1-1; weak D call: TRBD1 (5 bases). The CDR3 runs 14 residues. Looked up from germline, CDR1 is SGDLS and CDR2 is YYNGEE. The V end was cut by 6 bases, the J end by 6 bases, with 18 bases between. The CDR3, as DNA: TGTGCCAGCACCGAAAATGCTAGAGGGGCTGAAGCTTTCTTT. As protein: CASTENARGAEAFF.

There are many counts of this clonotype. The J gene is TRBJ1-2, the V gene TRBV20-1; 8 bases are a match to TRBD1. The CDR3 spans 17 residues. The germline V gene has CDR1 DFQATT and CDR2 SNEGSKA (reference sequence). Losses at the gene ends were 0 bases for V and 4 bases for J; bases not matched to a gene: 13. The CDR3 coding sequence is TGCAGTGCTAGAGATCCGGGACGGGCAGGGGGCATCTATGGCTACACCTTC. This encodes CSARDPGRAGGIYGYTF.

In this sample, this clonotype turned up a few times. This rearrangement joins TRBV29-1 to TRBJ1-1; possibly TRBD1 for D (6 bases). This CDR3 comprises 14 residues. Trimming pared 5 bases from V and 1 base from J, leaving 14 bases between. Germline V lookup: CDR1 SQVTM, CDR2 ANQGSEA. CDR3 in DNA: TGCAGCGTTACCCACCCGGACAGGAACACTGAAGCTTTCTTT. It translates to CSVTHPDRNTEAFF.

V usage is TRBV15 and J usage is TRBJ2-5, with TRBD1 matching 9 bases. This CDR3 is 13 amino acids long. V lost 8 bases to trimming and J lost 5 bases; unmatched junction nucleotides: 6. Germline CDR1 reads LNHNV; CDR2 reads YYDKDF (reference sequence). The DNA for the CDR3 is TGTGCCACCGGACAGGGGCCTAGGGAGACCCAGTACTTC. Encoded protein: CATGQGPRETQYF.

The chain combines TRBV7-9 with TRBJ2-3; 12 bases line up with TRBD2. The junction had 12 bases not matched to a gene; V was cut back by 5 bases and J by 6 bases. Germline V CDR1 and CDR2: SEHNR, FQNEAQ (reference sequence). The CDR3 is 17 residues long. The CDR3: CASSQYGLAGTSDTQYF. CDR3 nucleotides: TGTGCCAGCAGCCAATATGGACTAGCGGGAACCTCGGATACGCAGTATTTT.

The chain combines TRBV5-1 with TRBJ2-3; D is possibly TRBD1 (6 bases). The germline V gene encodes CDR1 SGHRS and CDR2 YFSETQ. V dropped 0 bases and J dropped 3 bases, with 8 bases sitting between them. There are 14 residues in the CDR3. The CDR3 sequence: CASSLVDRTDTQYF. CDR3 bases: TGCGCCAGCAGCTTGGTGGACAGAACAGATACGCAGTATTTT.

The chain employs TRBV6-5 and TRBJ2-7; D call uncertain. This CDR3 region has 13 residues. Trimming pared 5 bases from V and 6 bases from J, leaving 14 bases between. Germline lookup yields CDR1 MNHEY and CDR2 SVGAGI. The CDR3 loop is CASSREPDGEQYF. CDR3 bases: TGTGCCAGCAGTCGAGAGCCAGACGGCGAGCAGTACTTC.

This clonotype was recorded many times. The chain uses TRBV24-1 and TRBJ2-5, with a weak D call TRBD1 (6 bases). From germline, CDR1 is KGHDR and CDR2 SFDVKD. This CDR3 has 16 amino acids. Trimming cost V 5 bases and J 5 bases, with 20 bases left between them. The CDR3 sequence: CATSGPSLGATETQYF. The CDR3 DNA is TGTGCCACCAGTGGCCCCTCCTTGGGGGCTACGGAGACCCAGTACTTC.

The V call is TRBV5-8, the J call TRBJ2-5; 8 bases are a match to TRBD1. The V segment lost 4 bases and the J segment 4 bases; nucleotides outside the gene matches: 6. Germline CDR1 is SGHTS and CDR2 is YDEGEE. The CDR3 covers 14 residues. As DNA, the CDR3 is TGTGCCAGCAGCGTGGACAGGGTAGGAGAGACCCAGTACTTC. Protein product: CASSVDRVGETQYF.

The table lists this clonotype with a few counts. This chain joins TRBV7-6 and TRBJ2-7; D is tentatively TRBD1 or TRBD2 (6 bases each). With 2 bases removed from V and 7 bases from J, the gap between germline ends came to 15 bases. CDR3 length: 14 residues. Germline values: CDR1 SGHVS, CDR2 FNYEAQ. CDR3 sequence reads: CASSLLEGTGEQYF. In nucleotides, the CDR3 is TGTGCCAGCAGCTTATTGGAGGGAACAGGGGAGCAGTACTTC. The complete variable domain, with remaining parts taken from reference TRBV7-6 and TRBJ2-7, reads GAGVSQSPRYKVTKRGQDVALRCDPISGHVSLYWYRQALGQGPEFLTYFNYEAQQDKSGLPNDRFSAERPEGSISTLTIQRTEQRDSAMYRCASSLLEGTGEQYFGPGTRLTVT.

The CDR3 nucleotides read TGTGCCAGCAGTGAAGGTCTAGCGGAATGCAATGAGCAGTTCTTC. It is translated as CASSEGLAECNEQFF. The J gene is TRBJ2-1, the V gene TRBV2, with TRBD2 matching 7 bases. Unmatched junction bases numbered 6, after V lost 1 base and J lost 6 bases. Germline V lookup: CDR1 SNHLY, CDR2 FYNNEI. The CDR3 contains 15 residues. Combining the CDR3 with reference TRBV2 and TRBJ2-1 gives the whole variable domain EPEVTQTPSHQVTQMGQEVILRCVPISNHLYFYWYRQILGQKVEFLVSFYNNEISEKSEIFDDQFSVERPDGSNFTLKIRSTKLEDSAMYFCASSEGLAECNEQFFGPGTRLTVL.

V usage is TRBV29-1 and J usage is TRBJ1-6, with TRBD1 matching 7 bases. V gave up 6 bases and J gave up 7 bases; unmatched junction bases: 6. Germline values: CDR1 SQVTM, CDR2 ANQGSEA. The CDR3 spans 13 residues. The CDR3 reads CSVMTGTNSPLHF. The DNA of the CDR3 is TGCAGCGTCATGACAGGGACGAATTCACCCCTCCACTTT.

The rearrangement links TRBV12-3 or TRBV12-4 to TRBJ2-1; D is unclear. V lost 2 bases to trimming and J lost 0 bases, with 8 bases between them. This CDR3 is built from 15 residues. The CDR3 nucleotides read TGTGCCAGCAGTTTAACCCGGCGCTCCTACAATGAGCAGTTCTTC. This encodes CASSLTRRSYNEQFF.

This clonotype was counted once. This rearrangement joins TRBV5-1 to TRBJ2-7; D gene ambiguous. Germline lookup yields CDR1 SGHRS and CDR2 YFSETQ. Trimming removed 2 bases at V and 0 bases at J, with 15 bases between. The CDR3 sequence is 16 residues long. The CDR3 here is CASSFSSGPSSYEQYF. The CDR3 region has the DNA TGCGCCAGCAGCTTCTCGTCAGGCCCGAGCTCCTACGAGCAGTACTTC.

The chain combines TRBV12-3 or TRBV12-4 with TRBJ2-1; 8 nucleotides line up with TRBD2. The CDR3 sequence is 15 residues long. V was pared by 6 bases and J by 6 bases, with 10 bases of the junction left unmatched. CDR3: CASRPGLVRANEQFF. CDR3 nucleotides: TGTGCCAGCAGGCCGGGACTAGTGAGAGCCAATGAGCAGTTCTTC.

The chain recombines TRBV20-1 with TRBJ2-5; 11 bases map to TRBD2. The CDR3 consists of 14 residues. J was trimmed by 5 bases and V by 5 bases; bases with no gene match: 7. Germline V CDR1 and CDR2: DFQATT, SNEGSKA (reference sequence). DNA of the CDR3: TGCAGTGCTGTACTAGCGGGAGAGAAGGAGACCCAGTACTTC. It specifies CSAVLAGEKETQYF.

This chain joins TRBV20-1 and TRBJ1-1; perhaps TRBD1 as D (6 bases). Trimming cost V 3 bases and J 2 bases, with 10 bases left between them. The germline CDR1 and CDR2 sequences are DFQATT and SNEGSKA (reference sequence). The CDR3 covers 13 residues. CDR3 loop: CSASGQTNTEAFF. CDR3 DNA sequence: TGCAGTGCTAGCGGACAGACAAACACTGAAGCTTTCTTT.